These 21 T cell receptor beta chains were all obtained from the same sample, sequenced in a study of cytomegalovirus exposure and HLA in healthy donors. Researchers ran the PCR with 60 Vbeta and 13 Jbeta primers. Produced via immunoSEQ multiplex PCR; TCRdb's table is partial and in-frame only. The listing records under 200,000 clones. The sequencing sample was made of PBMCs. The receptors originated from a man in his thirties or forties in good health and CMV-seronegative.

The genes are TRBV2 and TRBJ1-2; weak D call: TRBD1 (5 bases). V lost 3 bases to trimming and J lost 4 bases, with 15 bases between them. The CDR3 consists of 15 residues. Per the germline V gene, CDR1 is SNHLY and CDR2 is FYNNEI. CDR3: CASSEVGGTGYGYTF. CDR3 in DNA: TGTGCCAGCAGTGAGGTCGGAGGGACCGGCTATGGCTACACCTTC.

The J gene is TRBJ2-7, the V gene TRBV7-9, with TRBD1 as a possible D gene (5 bases). CDR1 is SEHNR, CDR2 FQNEAQ, per germline (reference sequence). This CDR3 spans 14 amino acids. Trimming stripped 0 bases from V and 3 bases from J, with 9 bases between. The CDR3 nucleotides are TGTGCCAGCAGCTTAGCGTCAGGGAACTACGAGCAGTACTTC. Translating gives CASSLASGNYEQYF.

This chain links TRBV4-1 with TRBJ2-1; 7 bases match TRBD2. Germline V CDR1 and CDR2: MGHRA, YSYEKL. There are 16 residues in the CDR3. Germline trimming cut 0 bases from V and 2 bases from J; bases unmatched to any gene: 4. Written as DNA, the CDR3 is TGCGCCAGCAGCCAAGATTTAGCGGGCGCCTACAATGAGCAGTTCTTC. Its protein product is CASSQDLAGAYNEQFF.

The rearrangement links TRBV29-1 to TRBJ1-4, with D tentatively TRBD1 (6 bases). Trimming left V 4 bases short and J 4 bases short, with 16 bases between. Looked up from germline, CDR1 is SQVTM and CDR2 is ANQGSEA. The CDR3 loop spans 15 amino acids. Written as DNA, the CDR3 is TGCAGCGTTGGGTCCGGGACATCTTTTAATGAAAAACTGTTTTTT. It is translated as CSVGSGTSFNEKLFF.

This rearrangement joins TRBV7-8 to TRBJ1-2, with D possibly matching TRBD1 (5 bases). The germline V gene encodes CDR1 SGHVS and CDR2 FQNEAQ. V gave up 5 bases and J gave up 8 bases, with 15 bases separating them. The CDR3 runs to 13 residues. The CDR3 region has the DNA TGTGCCAGCAGCCCCGGGGGGGTAGGAGGCTACACCTTC. Amino acid sequence: CASSPGGVGGYTF.

The rearrangement links TRBV18 to TRBJ1-6; D is ambiguous. The CDR3 covers 14 residues. The V gene lost 6 bases and the J gene lost 8 bases, with 14 bases spanning the gap. Germline values: CDR1 KGHSH, CDR2 LQKENI. CDR3 region: CASSSGGMDSPLHF. In DNA form, the CDR3 reads TGTGCCAGCTCCTCCGGAGGGATGGATTCACCCCTCCACTTT.

The V call is TRBV6-1, the J call TRBJ1-4; 8 nucleotides line up with TRBD1. The CDR3 consists of 16 residues. Germline trimming cut 0 bases from V and 2 bases from J; bases unmatched to any gene: 2. Germline V lookup: CDR1 MNHNS, CDR2 SASEGT. The CDR3 loop reads CASSEAQGATNEKLFF. CDR3 sequence (DNA): TGTGCCAGCAGTGAAGCTCAGGGGGCTACTAATGAAAAACTGTTTTTT.

V is TRBV7-2 and J is TRBJ2-3, with 11 bases aligning to TRBD2. After removal of 2 bases from V and 6 bases from J, the junction contained 10 bases not matched to a gene. CDR1 is SGHTA, CDR2 FQGNSA, per germline. This CDR3 comprises 17 residues. CDR3 DNA: TGTGCCAGCAGCTTACAACCTACTAGCGGGGGAAGGGATACGCAGTATTTT. This translates into CASSLQPTSGGRDTQYF.

The chain uses TRBV18 and TRBJ2-4, with 7 bases matching TRBD1. J was trimmed by 8 bases and V by 2 bases; bases with no gene match: 6. The CDR3 is 14 residues long. Germline-derived CDR1 and CDR2 are KGHSH and LQKENI. The CDR3 sequence: CASSPEGTAHIQYF. In nucleotides, the CDR3 is TGTGCCAGCTCACCAGAGGGGACAGCTCACATTCAGTACTTC.

The chain joins TRBV9 to TRBJ2-3; D perhaps matches TRBD2 (5 bases). The CDR3 covers 16 residues. V lost 6 bases and J lost 0, with 17 bases in between. Germline assignment: CDR1 SGDLS and CDR2 YYNGEE. This CDR3 is CASTEGRQTSTDTQYF. Here the CDR3 DNA reads TGTGCCAGCACCGAGGGCAGGCAGACTAGCACAGATACGCAGTATTTT.

V is TRBV4-2 and J is TRBJ2-5; weak D call: TRBD2 (6 bases). The CDR3 runs to 16 residues. The germline V gene encodes CDR1 LGHNA and CDR2 YNFKEQ. Trimming pared 0 bases from V and 2 bases from J, leaving 13 bases between. The CDR3 coding sequence is TGTGCCAGCAGCCAAGATATAGCGGTACGACAAGAGACCCAGTACTTC. The encoded protein is CASSQDIAVRQETQYF.

The CDR3 loop reads CASSPDSSNSPLHF. In nucleotides, the CDR3 is TGTGCCAGCAGCCCGGACAGTTCAAATTCACCCCTCCACTTT. The gene calls are TRBV7-2 and TRBJ1-6; D possibly corresponds to TRBD1 (6 bases). Germline V gives CDR1 SGHTA, CDR2 FQGNSA. This CDR3 is 14 amino acids long. Trimming stripped 5 bases from V and 7 bases from J, with 12 bases between.

The V call is TRBV27, the J call TRBJ2-1; 10 bases match TRBD2. The CDR3 loop spans 14 amino acids. The germline V gene has CDR1 MNHEY and CDR2 SMNVEV (reference sequence). V lost 11 bases and J lost 4; bases outside the gene matches: 8. DNA of the CDR3: TGTGCCGGGGGAGCGGGAGGGCCGTACAATGAGCAGTTCTTC. Encoded protein: CAGGAGGPYNEQFF.

The J gene is TRBJ2-7, the V gene TRBV9, with D possibly TRBD1 on 5 matching bases. V lost 0 bases, J lost 3 bases, and 13 bases lay in between. Germline V gene sequence: CDR1 SGDLS, CDR2 YYNGEE. The CDR3 has 15 residues. The CDR3 DNA sequence: TGTGCCAGCAGCGTAGCCGCAGGGCGACACTACGAGCAGTACTTC. Amino acids: CASSVAAGRHYEQYF. The whole variable domain, remainder taken from reference TRBV9 and TRBJ2-7, is DSGVTQTPKHLITATGQRVTLRCSPRSGDLSVYWYQQSLDQGLQFLIQYYNGEERAKGNILERFSAQQFPDLHSELNLSSLELGDSALYFCASSVAAGRHYEQYFGPGTRLTVT.

This chain connects TRBV5-1 to TRBJ2-3, with 8 bases that match TRBD1. This CDR3 region has 15 residues. Germline trimming cut 7 bases from V and 1 base from J; bases unmatched to any gene: 8. CDR1 and CDR2 (germline): SGHRS, YFSETQ. CDR3 nucleotides: TGCGCCAGCGGATTACAGGGGGGCGGCACAGATACGCAGTATTTT. Protein: CASGLQGGGTDTQYF.

The chain carries TRBV2 and TRBJ2-5; TRBD2 matches at 7 bases. Unmatched junction bases numbered 5, after V lost 8 bases and J lost 5 bases. This CDR3 contains 12 residues. CDR1 is SNHLY, CDR2 FYNNEI, per germline. For the CDR3, the DNA is TGTGCCAGCGGGAGGGCCCGTGAGACCCAGTACTTC. As protein: CASGRARETQYF.

The rearrangement links TRBV5-4 to TRBJ2-3, with 15 bases fitting TRBD2. V shed 4 bases and J 5 bases; nucleotides not matched to a gene: 5. The CDR3 is made up of 16 amino acids. Germline V gene data show CDR1 as SGHNT and CDR2 as YYREEE (reference sequence). The CDR3 region is CASSRGLAGGVDTQYF. In DNA, the CDR3 is TGTGCCAGCAGCAGGGGACTAGCGGGAGGAGTAGATACGCAGTATTTT.

CDR3 nucleotide sequence: TGTGCCAGCTCACCACAACGGAGGGCGAACACTGAAGCTTTCTTT. This codes for CASSPQRRANTEAFF. V gene TRBV18 combines with J gene TRBJ1-1; D is uncertain. The CDR3 sequence is 15 residues long. Trimming shortened V by 1 base and J by 1 base, and 10 bases separated the two germline ends. Germline V CDR1 and CDR2: KGHSH, LQKENI.

The rearrangement joins TRBV10-2 to TRBJ2-3; D is uncertain. The V end lost 2 bases, the J end lost 3 bases, and 6 bases lay between the germline ends. Germline assignment: CDR1 WSHSY and CDR2 SAAADI. The CDR3 covers 13 residues. The CDR3 DNA follows: TGCGCCAGCAGTGAGACAATGACAGATACGCAGTATTTT. As protein: CASSETMTDTQYF.

In DNA form, the CDR3 reads TGTGCCAGCTCACCACCAGCTAGCCCTATGAACACTGAAGCTTTCTTT. This encodes CASSPPASPMNTEAFF. The rearrangement joins TRBV18 to TRBJ1-1; D unclear. V lost 0 bases to trimming and J lost 0 bases, with 11 bases between them. Germline-derived CDR1 and CDR2 are KGHSH and LQKENI. This CDR3 spans 16 amino acids.

The CDR3 spells CARSGTLGNTIYF. The DNA for the CDR3 is TGTGCCAGATCCGGGACACTTGGAAACACCATATATTTT. The chain links TRBV2 to TRBJ1-3, with a possible D match to TRBD1 (6 bases). The CDR3 covers 13 residues. Per the germline V gene, CDR1 is SNHLY and CDR2 is FYNNEI. Trimming left V 9 bases short and J 3 bases short, with 12 bases between. Full variable domain (rest looked up from reference TRBV2 and TRBJ1-3): EPEVTQTPSHQVTQMGQEVILRCVPISNHLYFYWYRQILGQKVEFLVSFYNNEISEKSEIFDDQFSVERPDGSNFTLKIRSTKLEDSAMYFCARSGTLGNTIYFGEGSWLTVV.